This TCR beta chain was captured by sequencing in a study of CD8 T cells in Susac syndrome (dated by TCRdb to the late 2010s). Looking at the study overall: Repertoire sequencing was used to test whether CD8+ T cell activation and differentiation in Susac syndrome was antigen driven.

Peripheral blood CD8+ and CD4+ T cells from healthy donors, Susac syndrome patients and multiple sclerosis patients were profiled using high-throughput TCR beta sequencing. The healthy donors served as controls matched for age and sex. Bulk CD8+ and CD4+ T cells were purified magnetically by negative isolation, whereas CD8+ TEMRA cells were enriched by FACS. Blood was collected in EDTA tubes and processed within 24 hours, with PBMCs isolated through density gradient centrifugation. PBMCs destined for TCR sequencing were cryopreserved in liquid nitrogen and later thawed in a 37 °C water bath. The sorted or isolated CD4+, CD8+ and CD8+ TEMRA cells had a purity of 90% or higher. The CDR3 covers 15 residues, taking in both the cysteine and the phenylalanine. The only DNA kept is the CDR3, 45 bases in frame from the first base. The germline V gene (reference sequence) specifies SSHAT as CDR1 and FNYEAQ as CDR2.

RNA was extracted using the RNeasy kit, and roughly 0.5 to 1 microgram was reverse transcribed with random hexamers. TCR beta CDR3 regions were amplified with the immunoSEQ multiplex PCR assay covering 54 Vbeta and 13 Jbeta segments. PCR amplification bias was corrected using a synthetic template baseline for primer optimization and computational correction. In the authors' own workflow: Only productive sequences were kept, with reads annotated to V, D and J genes according to IMGT and analyzed in immunoSEQ Analyzer. Clonality was computed as one minus Shannon entropy normalized by log2 of the number of productive unique sequences. For each patient and control, public and private clones were evaluated among the 100 most prevalent clones. Susac-specific clones were defined as absent from healthy and MS cohorts, 1052 published viral clones and other ImmuneACCESS disease sequences. The public sequencing data were trimmed at Q25 with fastp and processed into clonotypes with MiXCR by TCRdb, which kept only in-frame beta chains. Duplicate CDR3 protein sequences are folded into a single record with the most common DNA and genes. Here the V and J calls rest on TCRdb's processing, not on the authors' analysis. Here the sample has some 99,000 distinct CDR3 sequences; 90% to 96% occur a single time. The ten largest clones represent 0.096% of the sample.

This clonotype was detected a few times. This clone's antigen is unknown. Germline and junction disagree at one end, which may indicate a read error. General conclusions and limits of the study: The number of individuals in the TCR sequencing and HLA analysis was recognized as being relatively small.

The clonotype originates from a human donor in good health. Sequencing was performed on CD4+ T cells from PBMCs. The chain is assembled from TRBV7-7 and TRBJ2-5, with 10 middle bases fitting TRBD2. The CDR3 amino acid sequence is: CASSLLAGPQETQYF. The nucleotide sequence reads as follows: TGTGCTAGCAGCTTACTAGCGGGGCCGCAAGAGACCCAGTACTTC.